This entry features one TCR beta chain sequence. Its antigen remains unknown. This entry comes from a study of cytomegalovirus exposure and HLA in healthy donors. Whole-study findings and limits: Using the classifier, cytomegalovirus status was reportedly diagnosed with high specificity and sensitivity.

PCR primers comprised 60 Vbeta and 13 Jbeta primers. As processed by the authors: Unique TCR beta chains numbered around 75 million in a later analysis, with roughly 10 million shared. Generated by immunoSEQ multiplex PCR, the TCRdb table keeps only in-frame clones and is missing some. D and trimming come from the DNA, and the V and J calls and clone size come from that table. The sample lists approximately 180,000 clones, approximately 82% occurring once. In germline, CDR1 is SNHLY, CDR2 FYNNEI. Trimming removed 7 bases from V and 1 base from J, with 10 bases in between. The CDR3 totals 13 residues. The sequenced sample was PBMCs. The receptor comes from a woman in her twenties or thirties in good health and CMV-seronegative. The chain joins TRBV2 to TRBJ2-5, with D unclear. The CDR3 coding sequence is TGTGCCAGCAAACAGACCACCCAAGAGACCCAGTACTTC. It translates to CASKQTTQETQYF.